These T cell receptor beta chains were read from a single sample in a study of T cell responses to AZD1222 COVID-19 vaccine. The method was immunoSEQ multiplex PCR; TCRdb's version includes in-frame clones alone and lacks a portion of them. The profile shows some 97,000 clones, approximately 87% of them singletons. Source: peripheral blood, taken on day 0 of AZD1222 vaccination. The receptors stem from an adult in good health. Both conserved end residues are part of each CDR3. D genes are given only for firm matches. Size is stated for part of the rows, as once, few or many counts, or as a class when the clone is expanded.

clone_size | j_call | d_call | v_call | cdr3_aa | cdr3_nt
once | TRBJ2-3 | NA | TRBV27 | CASSWGATPTDTQYF | TGTGCCAGCAGTTGGGGTGCAACCCCTACAGATACGCAGTATTTT
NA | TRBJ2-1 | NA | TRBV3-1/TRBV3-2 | CASSLYNEQFF | TGTGCCAGCAGCCTCTACAATGAGCAGTTCTTC
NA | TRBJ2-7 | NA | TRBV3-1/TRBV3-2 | CASSQALGAYEQYF | TGTGCCAGCAGCCAAGCGCTGGGGGCCTACGAGCAGTACTTC
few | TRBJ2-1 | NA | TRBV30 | CAWGGPQGNPLRSYNEQFF | TGTGCCTGGGGGGGCCCCCAGGGAAACCCACTCCGCTCCTACAATGAGCAGTTCTTC
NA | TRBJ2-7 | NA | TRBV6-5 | CASRDSYEQYF | TGTGCCAGCAGGGATTCCTACGAGCAGTACTTC
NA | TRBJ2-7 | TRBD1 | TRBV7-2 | CASSLGPGQYEQYF | TGTGCCAGCAGCTTAGGACCGGGACAGTACGAGCAGTACTTC
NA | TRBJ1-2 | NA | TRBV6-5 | CASSTRPVSTMSYTF | TGTGCCAGCAGTACCCGACCTGTCTCTACAATGAGCTACACCTTC
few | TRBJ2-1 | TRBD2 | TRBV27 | CASRKGLAGYNEQFF | TGTGCCAGCAGGAAGGGGCTAGCGGGATACAATGAGCAGTTCTTC
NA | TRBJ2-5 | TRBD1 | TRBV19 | CASRDSGTGRGSETQYF | TGTGCCAGTAGGGACTCCGGGACAGGCAGAGGATCAGAGACCCAGTACTTC
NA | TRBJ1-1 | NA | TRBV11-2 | CASSLGNTWANTEAFF | TGTGCCAGCAGCTTAGGTAACACATGGGCGAACACTGAAGCTTTCTTT
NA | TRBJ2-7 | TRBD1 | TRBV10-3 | CAISESLTGSSYEQYF | TGTGCCATCAGTGAGTCCCTGACAGGGAGCTCCTACGAGCAGTACTTC
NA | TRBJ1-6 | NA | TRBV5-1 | CASSLGGVNNSPLHF | TGCGCCAGCAGCTTGGGAGGGGTGAATAATTCACCCCTCCACTTT
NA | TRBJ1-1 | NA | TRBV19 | CASGYRMNTEAFF | TGTGCCAGTGGGTACAGGATGAACACTGAAGCTTTCTTT